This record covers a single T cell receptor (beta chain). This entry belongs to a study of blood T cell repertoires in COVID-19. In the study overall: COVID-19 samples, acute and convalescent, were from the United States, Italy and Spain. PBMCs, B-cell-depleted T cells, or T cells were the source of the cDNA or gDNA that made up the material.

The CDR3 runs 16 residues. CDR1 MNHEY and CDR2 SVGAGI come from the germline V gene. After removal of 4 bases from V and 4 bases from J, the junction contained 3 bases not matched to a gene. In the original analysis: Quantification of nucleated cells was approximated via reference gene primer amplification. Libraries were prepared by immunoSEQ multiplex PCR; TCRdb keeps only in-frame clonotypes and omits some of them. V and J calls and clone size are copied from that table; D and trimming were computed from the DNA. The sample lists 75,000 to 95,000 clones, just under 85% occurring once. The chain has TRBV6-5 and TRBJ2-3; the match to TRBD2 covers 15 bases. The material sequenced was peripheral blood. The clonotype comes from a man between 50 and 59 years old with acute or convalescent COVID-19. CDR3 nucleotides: TGTGCCAGCAGTTCCGGACTAGCGGGGGGGCCAGATACGCAGTATTTT. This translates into CASSSGLAGGPDTQYF.